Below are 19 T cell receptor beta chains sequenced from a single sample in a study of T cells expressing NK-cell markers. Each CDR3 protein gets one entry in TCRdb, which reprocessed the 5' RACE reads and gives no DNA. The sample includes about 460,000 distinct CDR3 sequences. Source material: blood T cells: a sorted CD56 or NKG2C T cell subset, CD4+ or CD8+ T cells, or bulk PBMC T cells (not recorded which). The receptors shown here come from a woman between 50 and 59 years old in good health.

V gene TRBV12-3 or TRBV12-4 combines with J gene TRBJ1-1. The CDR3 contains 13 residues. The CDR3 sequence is CASSTRSRTEAFF.

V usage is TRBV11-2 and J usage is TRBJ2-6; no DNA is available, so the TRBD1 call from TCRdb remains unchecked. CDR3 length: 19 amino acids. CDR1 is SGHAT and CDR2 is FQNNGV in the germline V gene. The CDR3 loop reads CASSLRLLTGASGANVLTF.

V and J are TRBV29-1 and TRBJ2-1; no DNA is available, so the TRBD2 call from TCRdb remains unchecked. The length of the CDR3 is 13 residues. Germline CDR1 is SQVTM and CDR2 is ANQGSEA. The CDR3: CSGASGRINEQFF.

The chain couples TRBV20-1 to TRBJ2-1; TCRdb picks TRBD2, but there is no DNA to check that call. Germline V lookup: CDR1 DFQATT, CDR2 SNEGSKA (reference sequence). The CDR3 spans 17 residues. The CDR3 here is CSARSYEGLAGGNEQFF.

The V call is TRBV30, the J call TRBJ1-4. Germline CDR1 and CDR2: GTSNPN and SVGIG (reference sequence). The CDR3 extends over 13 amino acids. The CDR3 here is CAWGLTTRQKLFF.

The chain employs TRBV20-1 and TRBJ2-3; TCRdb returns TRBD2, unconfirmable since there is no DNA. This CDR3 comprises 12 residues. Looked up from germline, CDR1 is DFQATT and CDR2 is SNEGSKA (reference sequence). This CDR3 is CSARLAGDTQYF.

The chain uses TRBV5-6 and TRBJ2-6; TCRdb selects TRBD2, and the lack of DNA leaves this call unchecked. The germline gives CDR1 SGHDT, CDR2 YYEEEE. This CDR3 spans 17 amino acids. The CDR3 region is CASSSIGHGSGANVLTF.

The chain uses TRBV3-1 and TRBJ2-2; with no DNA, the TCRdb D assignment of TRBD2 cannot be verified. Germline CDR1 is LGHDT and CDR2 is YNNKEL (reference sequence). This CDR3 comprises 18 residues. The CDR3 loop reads CASSQRAGGALNTGELFF.

CDR3 residues: CASSGPGQGVGYTF. V gene TRBV7-2 combines with J gene TRBJ1-2; checking the TCRdb D call of TRBD1 is not possible without DNA. The germline V gene encodes CDR1 SGHTA and CDR2 FQGNSA. This CDR3 is built from 14 residues.

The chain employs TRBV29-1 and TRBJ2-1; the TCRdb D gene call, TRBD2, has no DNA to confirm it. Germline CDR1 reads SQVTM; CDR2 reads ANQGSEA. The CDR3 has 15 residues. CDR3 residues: CSVSTRLAGHNEQFF.

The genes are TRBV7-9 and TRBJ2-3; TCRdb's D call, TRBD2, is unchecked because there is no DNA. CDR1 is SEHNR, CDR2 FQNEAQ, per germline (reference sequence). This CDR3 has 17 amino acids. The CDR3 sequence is CASSPRFSGRIGDTQYF.

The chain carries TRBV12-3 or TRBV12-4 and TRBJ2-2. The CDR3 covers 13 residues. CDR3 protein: CASSLGGPEELFF.

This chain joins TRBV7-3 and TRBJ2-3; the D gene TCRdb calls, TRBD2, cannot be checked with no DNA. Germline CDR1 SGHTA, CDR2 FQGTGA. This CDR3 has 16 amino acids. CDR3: CASSLVAGGVGDTQYF.

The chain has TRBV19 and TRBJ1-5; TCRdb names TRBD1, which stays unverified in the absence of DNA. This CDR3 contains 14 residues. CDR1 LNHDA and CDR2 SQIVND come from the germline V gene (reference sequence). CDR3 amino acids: CASRDRGLRQPQHF. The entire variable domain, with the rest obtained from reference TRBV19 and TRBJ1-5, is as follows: DGGITQSPKYLFRKEGQNVTLSCEQNLNHDAMYWYRQDPGQGLRLIYYSQIVNDFQKGDIAEGYSVSREKKESFPLTVTSAQKNPTAFYLCASRDRGLRQPQHFGDGTRLSIL.

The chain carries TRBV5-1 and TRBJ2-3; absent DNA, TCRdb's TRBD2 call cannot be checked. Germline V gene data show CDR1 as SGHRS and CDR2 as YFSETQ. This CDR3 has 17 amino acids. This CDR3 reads CASSLWTSGLLTDTQYF.

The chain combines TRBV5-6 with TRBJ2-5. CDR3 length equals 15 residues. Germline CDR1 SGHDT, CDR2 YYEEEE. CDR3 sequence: CASSLRSRSRETQYF. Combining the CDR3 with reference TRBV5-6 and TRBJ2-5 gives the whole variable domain DAGVTQSPTHLIKTRGQQVTLRCSPKSGHDTVSWYQQALGQGPQFIFQYYEEEERQRGNFPDRFSGHQFPNYSSELNVNALLLGDSALYLCASSLRSRSRETQYFGPGTRLLVL.

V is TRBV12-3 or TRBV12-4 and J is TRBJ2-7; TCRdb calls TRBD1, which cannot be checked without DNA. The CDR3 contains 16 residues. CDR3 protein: CASSSGTWVQTYEQYF.

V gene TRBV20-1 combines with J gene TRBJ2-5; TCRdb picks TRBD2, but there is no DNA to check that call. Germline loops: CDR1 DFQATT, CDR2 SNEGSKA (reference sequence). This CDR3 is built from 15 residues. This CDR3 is CSAQIAGGSQETQYF.

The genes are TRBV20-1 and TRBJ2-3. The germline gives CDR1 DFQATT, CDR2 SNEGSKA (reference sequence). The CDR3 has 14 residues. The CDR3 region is CSARVLASTDTQYF.